This T cell receptor (beta chain) comes out of a study of beta chain features in type 1 diabetes (dated by TCRdb to the late 2010s). Concerning the study at large: Mean age, gender distribution, total cell number and subset yield were not different between patients and healthy donors. Naive and central memory subsets were obtained from all 30 or so donors, but regulatory and stem cell-like memory subsets were isolated from only 8 patients and roughly 8 healthy donors. In the study, recently diagnosed type 1 diabetes patients and matched healthy donors were compared on the TCRB repertoires of their sorted circulating CD4+ T cell subsets. A total of roughly 100 million sorted cells were examined across all samples, and the number of cells per subset was strongly correlated with RNA yield.

The entire isolated RNA was reverse transcribed using the High Capacity cDNA Reverse Transcription Kit, and thus expressed TCRB transcripts were sequenced. Deep immunoSEQ sequencing was performed on naive, central memory and regulatory T cell samples, with an average of roughly 3.6 million total reads per sample. Sorted cells were lysed in RLT buffer, and RNA was extracted using DNase-treated RNeasy Micro or Mini kits according to cell number. Each cell subset was processed separately to prevent cross-contamination, with patient and healthy donor samples processed together. The immunoSEQ multiplex PCR was used to amplify TCRB sequences from cDNA, yielding 87-bp fragments that span the CDR3 region. Sequencing of the amplicons was done on the Illumina HiSeq platform. Per the original workflow: PCR bias was computationally corrected using synthetic template baselines, reads within Hamming distance 2 were collapsed, and singletons that could not be merged were discarded. By aligning reads against IMGT, V, D and J genes, CDR3 length, and insertions or deletions at six rearrangement sites were assigned. Clonotype counts were normalized to sorted cell number within each subset before computing true diversity and Gini coefficients with the tcR R package. The overlap coefficient, calculated on TCRB nucleotide sequences, was used to measure repertoire sharing. Drawn from immuneACCESS, this table holds only the in-frame rearrangements with V and J called that TCRdb kept. Clones are partly lost; checked studies trace under half to an unresolved V gene and leave the rest unexplained. The DNA was the basis for D and trimming; V, J and clone size are from that table. This sample is represented by 60,000 or so clones; roughly 50% of them were singletons. Jointly, the top ten make up 2.6% of the sample.

About this clone: Its antigen specificity is not known. Qualities for individual bases were not recorded, and no much larger clone is one base off.

What the study reported, not specific to this receptor: Because cDNA was sequenced instead of genomic DNA, highly expressing activated cells could be over-represented, though the groups showed no difference in activation or CD3 levels. Naive, central memory and regulatory TCRB repertoires appeared more similar among patients than among healthy donors. In all four CD4+ subsets, TCRB CDR3 length was moderately but significantly shorter in type 1 diabetes patients. Because small numbers of individuals were included in the HLA sub-analyses, any influence of HLA type on TCRB rearrangement was left unresolved. At VDJ recombination sites, type 1 diabetes patients had fewer insertions and more deleted nucleotides, which implies abnormalities in thymic rearrangement. Shorter templates might have been favored by PCR, but patient and control samples were amplified and corrected together, so both groups would have been affected equally by any skew.

For this chain, trimming is 2 bases at the V end and 1 base at the J end, and the number of junction bases without a gene match is 5. The germline V gene supplies CDR1 SGHTA and CDR2 FQGNSA. The cysteine opens and the phenylalanine closes a CDR3 of 16 amino acids. The DNA shown is the 48-base CDR3, in frame from base 1. A single peripheral blood draw of approximately 0.11 L on average was collected from each donor into heparinised tubes. Naive, central memory, regulatory and stem cell-like memory CD4+ T cells were sorted on a BD FACSAria II using a panel including CD45RO, CCR7, CD25, CD127, CD95 and CD27. All sorted populations exceeded 95% purity. PBMCs were separated immediately by Lymphoprep density gradient centrifugation and were stained directly, without being cultured. Samples were stained and sorted in pairs, with one healthy donor and one patient per experiment, so that batch effects were minimized.

The sequencing sample was made of Tregs from blood. The sample's cell subset or site label, in plain terms: regulatory CD4+ T cells. This TCR was sampled from a woman in her forties with type 1 diabetes. The chain is encoded by TRBV7-2 joined to TRBJ2-1; TRBD2 agrees with 7 junctional bases. The CDR3 in this case is CASSLLAVGSYNEQFF. The sequenced DNA: TGTGCCAGCAGCTTACTAGCGGTCGGGTCCTACAATGAGCAGTTCTTC.